The 15 T cell receptor beta chains given below trace back to one sample, sequenced in a study of T cells in Graves' hyperthyroidism and ophthalmopathy. Using RNA transcripts as the source, TCR beta CDR3 regions were amplified. First-round RT-PCR with HTBI primers amplified the TCR CDR3 region. TCRdb re-derived calls from the multiplex PCR reads in MiXCR, one entry per CDR3 protein. This sample has roughly 420,000 distinct CDR3 sequences; approximately 14% occur once, and the top ten carry 13% to 15%. Sequencing input: blood. The origin of the receptors is a woman between 18 and 29 years old with Graves' hyperthyroidism.

At least ten counts were recorded for this clonotype. This chain connects TRBV12-3 or TRBV12-4 to TRBJ2-2; D not certain. The CDR3 is made up of 13 amino acids. Deletions cut 5 bases from V and 6 bases from J, with 10 bases between. This CDR3 reads CASSPSVSGELFF. The CDR3 region has the DNA TGTGCCAGCAGTCCAAGCGTATCCGGGGAGCTGTTTTTT.

This clonotype was seen ten or more times. This chain connects TRBV27 to TRBJ1-3; weak D call: TRBD1 (5 bases). Trimming stripped 3 bases from V and 0 bases from J, with 12 bases between. The CDR3 is 16 residues long. Per germline, CDR1 MNHEY and CDR2 SMNVEV (reference sequence). The CDR3 protein is CASSFVGPDSGNTIYF. CDR3 in DNA: TGTGCCAGCAGTTTTGTGGGACCTGACTCTGGAAACACCATATATTTT.

This clonotype was observed at least ten times. V and J are TRBV6-1 and TRBJ2-7; tentative D call: TRBD1 (6 bases). The CDR3 sequence is 13 residues long. Trimming pared 2 bases from V and 3 bases from J, leaving 8 bases between. From germline, CDR1 is MNHNS and CDR2 SASEGT. CDR3 in amino acids: CASSERGNYEQYF. Here the CDR3 DNA reads TGTGCCAGCAGTGAAAGGGGGAACTACGAGCAGTACTTC.

This chain connects TRBV13 to TRBJ2-5; no definite D call. This CDR3 contains 14 residues. CDR1 is PRHDT, CDR2 FYEKMQ, per germline (reference sequence). V lost 2 bases to trimming and J lost 5 bases, with 12 bases between them. The CDR3 protein is CASSLLRLLETQYF. The DNA of the CDR3 is TGTGCCAGCAGCTTATTAAGGCTGTTGGAGACCCAGTACTTC. Using reference TRBV13 and TRBJ2-5 for the parts outside the CDR3, the full variable domain is AAGVIQSPRHLIKEKRETATLKCYPIPRHDTVYWYQQGPGQDPQFLISFYEKMQSDKGSIPDRFSAQQFSDYHSELNMSSLELGDSALYFCASSLLRLLETQYFGPGTRLLVL.

This clonotype was counted at least ten times. The chain is built from TRBV11-2 and TRBJ2-1, with a tentative D call TRBD2 (6 bases). CDR1 is SGHAT, CDR2 FQNNGV, per germline. The CDR3 has 16 amino acids. Trimming removed 0 bases at V and 7 bases at J, with 16 bases between. Written as DNA, the CDR3 is TGTGCCAGCAGCTTAGAGATCTGGGGGACTCTTAATGAGCAGTTCTTC. Residues: CASSLEIWGTLNEQFF.

As for this clonotype: A read error may explain this, as a much larger clone is one base away. This chain links TRBV2 with TRBJ2-5, with D maybe TRBD1 (5 bases). The germline V gene encodes CDR1 SNHLY and CDR2 FYNNEI. The CDR3 is 13 residues long. V was trimmed by 6 bases and J by 4 bases, leaving 12 bases between them. The CDR3 region has the DNA TGTGCCAGCAGGGCAGGGTCACGAGAGACCCAGTACTTC. The encoded protein is CASRAGSRETQYF.

This clonotype has at least ten counts. This chain links TRBV10-3 with TRBJ1-5; the D gene is possibly TRBD1 (6 bases). CDR1 ENHRY and CDR2 SYGVKD come from the germline V gene. The CDR3 is made up of 13 amino acids. V was shortened by 9 bases and J by 4 bases, with 13 bases between the two germline ends. CDR3 nucleotide sequence: TGTGCCATTGGTAGGGGGACAAATCAGCCCCAGCATTTT. It encodes CAIGRGTNQPQHF.

The table lists this clonotype with a count of one. The V and J genes are TRBV5-1 and TRBJ2-3; 13 bases map to TRBD2. The junction had 7 bases not matched to a gene; V was cut back by 5 bases and J by 1 base. CDR1 is SGHRS, CDR2 YFSETQ, per germline. There are 17 residues in the CDR3. The CDR3 reads CASRTTSGRGGTDTQYF. CDR3 nucleotides: TGCGCCAGCAGGACCACTAGCGGGAGGGGCGGCACAGATACGCAGTATTTT.

This clonotype was found a few times. The chain carries TRBV6-1 and TRBJ1-2; D is uncertain. CDR1 and CDR2 (germline): MNHNS, SASEGT. This CDR3 contains 13 residues. Trimming took off 0 bases at V and 8 bases at J, with 10 bases between the two ends. CDR3 sequence reads: CASSEARKGGYTF. DNA of the CDR3: TGTGCCAGCAGTGAAGCGCGGAAAGGGGGCTACACCTTC.

In its sample, this clonotype was seen many times. The CDR3 is CSARELAGSSYNEQFF. As DNA, the CDR3 is TGCAGTGCCCGAGAGCTAGCGGGGAGCTCCTACAATGAGCAGTTCTTC. The rearrangement links TRBV20-1 to TRBJ2-1, with TRBD2 identical over 9 bases. Trimming removed 6 bases from V and 0 bases from J; junction bases left unmatched: 9. The CDR3 has 16 amino acids. In germline, CDR1 is DFQATT, CDR2 SNEGSKA (reference sequence).

This clonotype was detected only a few times. V usage is TRBV19 and J usage is TRBJ2-7; no clear D. V lost 3 bases, J lost 1 base, and 10 bases lay in between. Germline CDR1 LNHDA, CDR2 SQIVND (reference sequence). The CDR3 is 14 residues long. In DNA form, the CDR3 reads TGTGCCAGTAGTATTTCCAGGATATCCTACGAGCAGTACTTC. It encodes CASSISRISYEQYF.

This clonotype was observed a handful of times. The rearrangement uses TRBV19 and TRBJ1-5, with D possibly TRBD1 on 5 matching bases. CDR3 length: 15 residues. Germline CDR1 reads LNHDA; CDR2 reads SQIVND (reference sequence). The germline V and J ends were trimmed by 4 bases and 9 bases, with 19 bases remaining between them. The DNA of the CDR3 is TGTGCCAGTAGTACAACCCCGCCGGGGCTCAGGCCCCAGCATTTT. As protein: CASSTTPPGLRPQHF.

Many counts were recorded for this clonotype. The chain uses TRBV28 and TRBJ2-6; weak D call: TRBD1 (5 bases). The CDR3 loop spans 14 amino acids. V was clipped by 7 bases and J by 0 bases, with 7 bases between them. Germline lookup yields CDR1 MDHEN and CDR2 SYDVKM. CDR3 nucleotides: TGTGCCAGCACAGGGTACTCTGGGGCCAACGTCCTGACTTTC. Residues: CASTGYSGANVLTF. Filled out from reference TRBV28 and TRBJ2-6, the complete variable domain reads DVKVTQSSRYLVKRTGEKVFLECVQDMDHENMFWYRQDPGLGLRLIYFSYDVKMKEKGDIPEGYSVSREKKERFSLILESASTNQTSMYLCASTGYSGANVLTFGAGSRLTVL.

Comment on this clonotype: A much larger clone lies a single base off, so this may be a read error. This chain joins TRBV7-2 and TRBJ1-5; a weak D match, TRBD1 (5 bases). Germline CDR1 and CDR2: SGHTA and FQGNSA. This CDR3 spans 14 amino acids. This CDR3 is CASSLRQGGQPRHF. For the CDR3, the DNA is TGTGCCAGCAGCTTAAGGCAGGGAGGTCAGCCCCGGCATTTT.

This clonotype was observed a few times. The chain employs TRBV4-3 and TRBJ1-1; D gene ambiguous. Looked up from germline, CDR1 is LGHNA and CDR2 is YSLEER. The CDR3 length is 15 residues. The V end lost 0 bases, the J end lost 4 bases, and 12 bases lay between the germline ends. CDR3 coding DNA: TGCGCCAGCAGCCAAGATCAAAGGGATGGCACTGAAGCTTTCTTT. Its protein product is CASSQDQRDGTEAFF.